This T cell receptor (beta chain) was retrieved from a study of vaccination and CD4 T cells after COVID-19. The overall study: Four females and six males made up the convalescents, two of whom were Hispanic. Median time from COVID diagnosis to post-COVID sampling was 101 days (35 to 161).

With the Oncomine TCR Beta short-read assay, DNA from cultured CD4+ T cells was sequenced. TCRdb analysed the PCR reads with MiXCR anew, one entry per CDR3 protein. The table shows more than 15,000 distinct CDR3 sequences, with about a third occurring only once. V lost 10 bases and J 0 bases, leaving 28 bases between the germline ends. From germline, CDR1 is MDHEN and CDR2 SYDVKM. There are 19 residues in the CDR3. The treatment is: roughly nine-day PBMC culture with coronavirus spike peptide pools or control peptides (ViraFEST assay). Antigen-specific T cell expansion with peptide pools preceded TCR sequencing in the ViraFEST approach. This clonotype has only a few counts. The antigen remains unidentified.

The sequence derives from a human donor with COVID-19. V usage is TRBV28 and J usage is TRBJ1-5; D might be TRBD1 (6 bases). The specimen was cultured CD4+ T cells from blood. Here the CDR3 reads CATWHGVRGGMYSNQPQHF. CDR3 DNA: TGTGCCACTTGGCATGGAGTGAGGGGGGGAATGTATAGCAATCAGCCCCAGCATTTT.